What follows are 20 T cell receptor beta chains derived from one specimen sequenced in a study of blood T cell repertoires in COVID-19. Clones were read by immunoSEQ multiplex PCR, and TCRdb kept only the in-frame ones, dropping some. This sample carries about 59,000 clones, around 80% of them seen once, and the ten largest clones take about 3.5%. The sample consisted of peripheral blood. The receptors stem from a man aged 55 to 70 with acute or convalescent COVID-19.

The chain combines TRBV20-1 with TRBJ1-5; 7 nucleotides agree with TRBD1. J gave up 1 base and V 4 bases, and 7 bases lay outside the gene matches. From germline, CDR1 is DFQATT and CDR2 SNEGSKA (reference sequence). This CDR3 spans 15 amino acids. CDR3: CSAIDRVRSNQPQHF. CDR3 nucleotide sequence: TGCAGTGCTATTGACAGGGTCCGAAGCAATCAGCCCCAGCATTTT.

The genes are TRBV30 and TRBJ1-5; 7 nucleotides line up with TRBD1. The CDR3 is 14 residues long. With 0 bases clipped from V and 4 bases from J, the junction kept 3 bases outside the gene matches. Germline V gene data show CDR1 as GTSNPN and CDR2 as SVGIG (reference sequence). The CDR3, as DNA: TGTGCCTGGAGTGTGGGACAGCTGAATCAGCCCCAGCATTTT. Translation: CAWSVGQLNQPQHF.

V and J are TRBV14 and TRBJ2-7, with 8 bases identical to TRBD1. The V segment lost 4 bases and the J segment 1 base; nucleotides outside the gene matches: 18. CDR3 length: 19 residues. Per germline, CDR1 SGHDN and CDR2 FVKESK. As DNA, the CDR3 is TGTGCCAGCAGCCCTCATGCCCCGATAGGCTGGACAGGGTCCTACGAGCAGTACTTC. Its protein is CASSPHAPIGWTGSYEQYF. The entire variable domain, with the rest obtained from reference TRBV14 and TRBJ2-7, is as follows: EAGVTQFPSHSVIEKGQTVTLRCDPISGHDNLYWYRRVMGKEIKFLLHFVKESKQDESGMPNNRFLAERTGGTYSTLKVQPAELEDSGVYFCASSPHAPIGWTGSYEQYFGPGTRLTVT.

J is TRBJ1-5 and V is TRBV5-8, with TRBD1 matching over 8 bases. Trimming at V came to 3 bases and at J to 2 bases, leaving 4 bases not matched to a gene. The CDR3 loop spans 15 amino acids. Per germline, CDR1 SGHTS and CDR2 YDEGEE. The CDR3 coding sequence is TGTGCCAGCAGCTCAGGACAGGGACGCAATCAGCCCCAGCATTTT. Protein sequence: CASSSGQGRNQPQHF.

The chain has TRBV6-2 or TRBV6-3 and TRBJ2-2, with 12 bases fitting TRBD2. The CDR3 has 13 residues. Germline loops: CDR1 MNHEY, CDR2 SVGEGT. The J segment lost 14 bases and the V segment lost 5 bases, leaving 6 bases of the junction unmatched. CDR3 residues: CASSPMTSGRLFF. The CDR3 coding sequence is TGTGCCAGCAGTCCCATGACTAGCGGGAGACTGTTTTTT.

The chain employs TRBV28 and TRBJ2-7; 8 bases are a match to TRBD1. The length of the CDR3 is 16 residues. Per germline, CDR1 MDHEN and CDR2 SYDVKM. V lost 2 bases to trimming and J lost 5 bases; unmatched junction nucleotides: 11. This CDR3 is CASSLNPRQGIHEQYF. CDR3 nucleotide sequence: TGTGCCAGCAGTTTAAACCCGAGACAGGGGATCCACGAGCAGTACTTC.

The genes are TRBV18 and TRBJ2-2; 11 positions agree with TRBD2. This CDR3 has 18 residues. Germline CDR1 KGHSH, CDR2 LQKENI. The junction had 5 bases not matched to a gene; V was cut back by 0 bases and J by 2 bases. For the CDR3, the DNA is TGTGCCAGCTCACCACCAGTAGCGGGAGGGCCAAACACCGGGGAGCTGTTTTTT. It specifies CASSPPVAGGPNTGELFF.

The CDR3 spells CASSLLANTEAFF. CDR3 nucleotides: TGTGCCAGCAGCTTACTAGCTAACACTGAAGCTTTCTTT. The rearrangement joins TRBV7-6 to TRBJ1-1; D gene ambiguous. Germline V gene lookup returns CDR1 SGHVS and CDR2 FNYEAQ. The CDR3 runs 13 residues. V was pared by 2 bases and J by 2 bases, with 6 bases between.

This rearrangement joins TRBV6-5 to TRBJ2-7; 11 bases are a match to TRBD2. The germline CDR1 and CDR2 sequences are MNHEY and SVGAGI. The CDR3 runs to 15 residues. V lost 6 bases to trimming and J lost 3 bases; unmatched junction nucleotides: 7. The CDR3 DNA sequence: TGTGCCAGCAGGCTACTAGCGGGAGATTTCTACGAGCAGTACTTC. This encodes CASRLLAGDFYEQYF.

The chain is built from TRBV5-1 and TRBJ2-3; TRBD2 matches 7 bases. Trimming at V came to 3 bases and at J to 2 bases, leaving 12 bases not matched to a gene. The CDR3 is 17 residues long. CDR1 is SGHRS and CDR2 is YFSETQ in the germline V gene. The CDR3 loop reads CASSSGRARLTTDTQYF. The CDR3 nucleotides read TGCGCCAGCAGCTCGGGGAGGGCGCGACTAACCACAGATACGCAGTATTTT.

The chain is built from TRBV19 and TRBJ2-7; 10 bases agree with TRBD1. Germline V gene sequence: CDR1 LNHDA, CDR2 SQIVND (reference sequence). This CDR3 has 12 residues. J lost 2 bases, V lost 10 bases, and 2 bases had no gene match. The DNA of the CDR3 is TGTGCCACCGGGACAGGGGCCTACGAGCAGTACTTC. Residues: CATGTGAYEQYF.

CDR3 residues: CASSHRNRDRGFGELFF. CDR3 DNA: TGTGCCAGCAGTCACCGTAACCGGGACAGGGGTTTCGGGGAGCTGTTTTTT. The genes are TRBV5-6 and TRBJ2-2; TRBD1 agrees at 10 bases. Trimming at V came to 5 bases and at J to 7 bases, leaving 14 bases not matched to a gene. The CDR3 has 17 residues. Germline V gene sequence: CDR1 SGHDT, CDR2 YYEEEE.

This chain uses TRBV27 with TRBJ1-5, with 7 nucleotides matching TRBD1. The germline V gene encodes CDR1 MNHEY and CDR2 SMNVEV (reference sequence). The ends lost 4 bases at V and 6 bases at J; junction bases unmatched: 12. This CDR3 is built from 16 residues. CDR3 nucleotide sequence: TGTGCCAGCAGTTCAGCCCGCGACAGGGTACGTCAGCCCCAGCATTTT. It codes for CASSSARDRVRQPQHF.

This clone has a single count. The chain employs TRBV5-1 and TRBJ2-7; D might be TRBD1 (7 bases). The V gene's germline CDR1 is SGHRS and CDR2 YFSETQ. This CDR3 spans 15 amino acids. Trimming took 4 bases from V and 2 from J, leaving 16 bases between them. The CDR3, as DNA: TGCGCCAGCAGCGAAACAGGGGAGGTGCCCTACGAGCAGTACTTC. Residues: CASSETGEVPYEQYF.

Worth noting for this clone: At one of its ends the junction is not consistent with the germline gene, which may arise from a read error. The J gene is TRBJ2-7, the V gene TRBV6-1, with 10 bases aligning to TRBD1. Germline V lookup: CDR1 MNHNS, CDR2 SASEGT. The CDR3 covers 16 residues. In nucleotides, the CDR3 is TGTGCCAGCAGTGAAACAGTGACAGGGGGCTCCCACGAGCAGTACTTC. Translating it yields CASSETVTGGSHEQYF.

The CDR3 reads CASSLVGRNTEAFF. CDR3 nucleotide sequence: TGTGCCAGCAGTTTAGTGGGGCGGAACACTGAAGCTTTCTTT. The chain has TRBV6-6 and TRBJ1-1, with D maybe TRBD1 (5 bases). The CDR3 has 14 residues. Per the germline V gene, CDR1 is MNHNY and CDR2 is SVGAGI (reference sequence). Trimming left V 4 bases short and J 1 base short, with 10 bases between.

V usage is TRBV5-6 and J usage is TRBJ2-7; D unclear. Trimming shortened V by 2 bases and J by 0 bases, and 6 bases separated the two germline ends. Germline V lookup: CDR1 SGHDT, CDR2 YYEEEE. The CDR3 sequence is 13 residues long. The CDR3 is CASSFGLSYEQYF. The CDR3 bases are TGTGCCAGCAGCTTTGGGCTCTCCTACGAGCAGTACTTC.

V usage is TRBV6-5 and J usage is TRBJ1-1; the D gene is possibly TRBD1 (5 bases). Germline V gene data show CDR1 as MNHEY and CDR2 as SVGAGI. The CDR3 is made up of 13 amino acids. Between the trimmed V and J ends, which lost 7 bases and 1 base, there was a span of 10 bases. This CDR3 is CASTNTGNTEAFF. In DNA, the CDR3 is TGTGCCAGCACCAATACAGGGAACACTGAAGCTTTCTTT.

The V gene is TRBV6-5, the J gene TRBJ2-7; D call uncertain. Looked up from germline, CDR1 is MNHEY and CDR2 is SVGAGI. Deletions cut 8 bases from V and 2 bases from J, with 10 bases between. The CDR3 consists of 12 residues. The CDR3 coding sequence is TGTGCCAGCGTAGTAAGCGCCTACGAGCAGTACTTC. Translation gives CASVVSAYEQYF.

The J gene is TRBJ1-5, the V gene TRBV5-5, with 11 bases lining up with TRBD1. The V gene end was trimmed by 0 bases and the J gene end by 5 bases; junction bases not matched to a gene: 7. Germline loops: CDR1 SGHKS, CDR2 YYEKEE (reference sequence). This CDR3 contains 17 residues. CDR3 sequence: CASSLVWDRGKDQPQHF. CDR3 DNA sequence: TGTGCCAGCAGCTTGGTTTGGGACAGGGGGAAAGATCAGCCCCAGCATTTT.